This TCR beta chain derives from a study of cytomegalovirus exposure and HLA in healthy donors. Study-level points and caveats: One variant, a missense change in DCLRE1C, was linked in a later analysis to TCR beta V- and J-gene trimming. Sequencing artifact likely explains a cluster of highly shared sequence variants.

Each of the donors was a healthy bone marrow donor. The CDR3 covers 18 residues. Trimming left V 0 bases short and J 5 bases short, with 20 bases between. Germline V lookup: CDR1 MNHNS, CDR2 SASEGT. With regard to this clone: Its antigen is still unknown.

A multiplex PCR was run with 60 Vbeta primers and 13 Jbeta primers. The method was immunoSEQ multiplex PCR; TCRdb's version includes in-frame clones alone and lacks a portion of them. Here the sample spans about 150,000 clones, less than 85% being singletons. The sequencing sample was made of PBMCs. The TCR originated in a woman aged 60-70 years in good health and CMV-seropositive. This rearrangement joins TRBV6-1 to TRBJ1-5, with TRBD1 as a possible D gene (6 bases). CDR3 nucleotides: TGTGCCAGCAGTGAAGCGCACGGGGCAGGGGCTGGTGATCAGCCCCAGCATTTT. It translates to CASSEAHGAGAGDQPQHF.